This T cell receptor beta chain was sequenced during a study of blood T cell repertoires in COVID-19. For the study at large: Acute and convalescent COVID-19 specimens originated in the United States, Italy and Spain. PBMCs, B-cell-depleted T cells, or T cells provided the cDNA or gDNA that made up the material.

The germline V gene encodes CDR1 KGHDR and CDR2 SFDVKD. The J segment lost 4 bases and the V segment lost 3 bases, leaving 5 bases of the junction unmatched. This CDR3 spans 15 amino acids. The Seattle patients, enrolled during active infection, were followed longitudinally. Sequenced by immunoSEQ multiplex PCR; TCRdb stores in-frame clones only, minus some. This sample has 200,000 to 250,000 clones, with about 85% found just once. The chain is built from TRBV24-1 and TRBJ2-5, with 9 positions matching TRBD1. The receptor was isolated from a woman aged 50 to 60 with COVID-19, enrolled during active disease. Sequencing was performed on peripheral blood. The CDR3: CATSDLQGARETQYF. The CDR3 nucleotides read TGTGCCACCAGTGATCTACAGGGGGCTCGAGAGACCCAGTACTTC.